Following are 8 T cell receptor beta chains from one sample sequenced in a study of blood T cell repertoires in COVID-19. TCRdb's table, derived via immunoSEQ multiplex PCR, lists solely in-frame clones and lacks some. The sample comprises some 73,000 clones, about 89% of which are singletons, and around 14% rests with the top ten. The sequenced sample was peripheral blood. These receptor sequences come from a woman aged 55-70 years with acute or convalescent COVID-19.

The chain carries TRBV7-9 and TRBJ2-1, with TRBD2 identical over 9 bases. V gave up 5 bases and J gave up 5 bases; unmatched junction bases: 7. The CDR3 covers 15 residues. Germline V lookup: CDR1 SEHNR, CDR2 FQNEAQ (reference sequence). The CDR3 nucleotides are TGTGCCAGCAGCCTCGCCCTAGCGGGGAACAATGAGCAGTTCTTC. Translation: CASSLALAGNNEQFF. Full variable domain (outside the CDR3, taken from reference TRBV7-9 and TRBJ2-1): DTGVSQNPRHKITKRGQNVTFRCDPISEHNRLYWYRQTLGQGPEFLTYFQNEAQLEKSRLLSDRFSAERPKGSFSTLEIQRTEQGDSAMYLCASSLALAGNNEQFFGPGTRLTVL.

DNA of the CDR3: TGTGCCACGTCACGAAGCGGGGGGCCCACAGATACGCAGTATTTT. It encodes CATSRSGGPTDTQYF. The J gene is TRBJ2-3, the V gene TRBV6-6; 9 bases are a match to TRBD2. The V and J ends lost 10 bases and 2 bases, in that order; junction bases with no gene match: 10. Per the germline V gene, CDR1 is MNHNY and CDR2 is SVGAGI (reference sequence). The CDR3 covers 15 residues.

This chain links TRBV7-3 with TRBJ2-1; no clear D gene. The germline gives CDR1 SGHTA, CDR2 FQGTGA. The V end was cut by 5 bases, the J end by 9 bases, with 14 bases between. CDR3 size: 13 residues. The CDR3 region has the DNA TGTGCCAGCAGCGTCGACTGGAACGGTGAGCAGTTCTTC. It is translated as CASSVDWNGEQFF.

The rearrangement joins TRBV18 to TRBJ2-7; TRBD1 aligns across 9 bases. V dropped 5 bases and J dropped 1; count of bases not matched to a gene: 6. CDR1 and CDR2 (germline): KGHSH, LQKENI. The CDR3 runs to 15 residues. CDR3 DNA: TGTGCCAGCTCAGGGGCGACAGGGGGATCCTACGAGCAGTACTTC. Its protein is CASSGATGGSYEQYF.

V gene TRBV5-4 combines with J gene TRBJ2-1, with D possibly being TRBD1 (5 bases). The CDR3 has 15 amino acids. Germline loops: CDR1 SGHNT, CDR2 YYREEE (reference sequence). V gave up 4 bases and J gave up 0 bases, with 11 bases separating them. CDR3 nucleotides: TGTGCCAGCAGCGCGGACACCAGCTCCTACAATGAGCAGTTCTTC. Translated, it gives CASSADTSSYNEQFF.

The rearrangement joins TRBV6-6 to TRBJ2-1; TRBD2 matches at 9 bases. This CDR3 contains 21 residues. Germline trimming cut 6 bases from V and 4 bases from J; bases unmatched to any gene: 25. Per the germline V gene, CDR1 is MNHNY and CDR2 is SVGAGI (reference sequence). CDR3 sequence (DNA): TGTGCCAGCAGCCCACTCCTACATTTGGCGGGGGGGCCACCAAGTTACAATGAGCAGTTCTTC. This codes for CASSPLLHLAGGPPSYNEQFF.

CDR3 nucleotide sequence: TGTGCCACCAGCAGAGACCCGGGGACAGTAGCTAACTATGGCTACACCTTC. This gives the protein CATSRDPGTVANYGYTF. The J gene is TRBJ1-2, the V gene TRBV15, with 7 bases identical to TRBD1. The trim removed 0 bases at V and 0 bases at J, leaving 7 bases unmatched. Germline-derived CDR1 and CDR2 are LNHNV and YYDKDF (reference sequence). This CDR3 is built from 17 residues.

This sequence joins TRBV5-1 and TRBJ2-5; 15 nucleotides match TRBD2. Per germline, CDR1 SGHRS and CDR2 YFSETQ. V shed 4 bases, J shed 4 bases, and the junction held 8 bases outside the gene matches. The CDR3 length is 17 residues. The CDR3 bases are TGCGCCAGCAGCCCGGGACTAGCGGGGGGCCGGGGAGAGACCCAGTACTTC. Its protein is CASSPGLAGGRGETQYF. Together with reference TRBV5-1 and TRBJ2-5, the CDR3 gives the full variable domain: KAGVTQTPRYLIKTRGQQVTLSCSPISGHRSVSWYQQTPGQGLQFLFEYFSETQRNKGNFPGRFSGRQFSNSRSEMNVSTLELGDSALYLCASSPGLAGGRGETQYFGPGTRLLVL.